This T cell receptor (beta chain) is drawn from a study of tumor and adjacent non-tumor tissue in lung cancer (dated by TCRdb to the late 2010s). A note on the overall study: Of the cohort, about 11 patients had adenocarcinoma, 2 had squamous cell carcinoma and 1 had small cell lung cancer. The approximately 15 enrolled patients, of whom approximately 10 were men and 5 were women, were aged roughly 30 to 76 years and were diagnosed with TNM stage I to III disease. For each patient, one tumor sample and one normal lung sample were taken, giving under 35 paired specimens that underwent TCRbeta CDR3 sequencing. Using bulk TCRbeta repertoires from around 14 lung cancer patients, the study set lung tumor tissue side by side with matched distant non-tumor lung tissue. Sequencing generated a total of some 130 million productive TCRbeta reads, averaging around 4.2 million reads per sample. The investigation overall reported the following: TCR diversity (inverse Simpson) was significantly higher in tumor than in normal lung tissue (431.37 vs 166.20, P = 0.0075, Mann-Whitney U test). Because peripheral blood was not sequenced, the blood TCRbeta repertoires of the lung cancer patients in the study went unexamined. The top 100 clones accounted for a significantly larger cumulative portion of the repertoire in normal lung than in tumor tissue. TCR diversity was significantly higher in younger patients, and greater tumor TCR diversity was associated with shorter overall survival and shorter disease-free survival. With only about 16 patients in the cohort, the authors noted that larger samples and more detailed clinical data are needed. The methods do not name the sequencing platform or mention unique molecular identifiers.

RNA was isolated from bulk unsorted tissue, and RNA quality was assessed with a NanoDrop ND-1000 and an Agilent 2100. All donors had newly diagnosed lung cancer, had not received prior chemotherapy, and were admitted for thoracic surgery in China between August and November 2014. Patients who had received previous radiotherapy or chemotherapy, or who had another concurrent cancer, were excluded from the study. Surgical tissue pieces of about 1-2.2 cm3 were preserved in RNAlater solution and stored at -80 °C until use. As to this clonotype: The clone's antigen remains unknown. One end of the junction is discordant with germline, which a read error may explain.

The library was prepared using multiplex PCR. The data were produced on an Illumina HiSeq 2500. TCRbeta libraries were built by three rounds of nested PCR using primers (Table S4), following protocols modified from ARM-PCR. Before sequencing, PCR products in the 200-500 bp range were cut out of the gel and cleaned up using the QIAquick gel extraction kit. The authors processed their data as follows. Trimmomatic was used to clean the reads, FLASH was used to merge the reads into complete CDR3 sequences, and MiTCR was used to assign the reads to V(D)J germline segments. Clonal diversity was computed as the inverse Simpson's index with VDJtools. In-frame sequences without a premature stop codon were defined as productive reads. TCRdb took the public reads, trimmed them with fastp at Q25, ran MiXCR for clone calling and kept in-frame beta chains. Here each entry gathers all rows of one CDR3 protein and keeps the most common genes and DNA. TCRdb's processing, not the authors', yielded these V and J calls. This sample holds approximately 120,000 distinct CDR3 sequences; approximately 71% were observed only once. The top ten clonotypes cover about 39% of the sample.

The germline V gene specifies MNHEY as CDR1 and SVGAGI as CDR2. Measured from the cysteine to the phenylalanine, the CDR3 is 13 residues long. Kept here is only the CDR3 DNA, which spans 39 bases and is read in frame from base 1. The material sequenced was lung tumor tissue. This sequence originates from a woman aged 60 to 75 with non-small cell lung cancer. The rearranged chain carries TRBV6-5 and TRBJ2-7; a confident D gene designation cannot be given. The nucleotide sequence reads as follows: TGTGCCAGCAGTGTTCCTGGGCGCTACGAGCATTACTTC. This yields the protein CASSVPGRYEHYF.